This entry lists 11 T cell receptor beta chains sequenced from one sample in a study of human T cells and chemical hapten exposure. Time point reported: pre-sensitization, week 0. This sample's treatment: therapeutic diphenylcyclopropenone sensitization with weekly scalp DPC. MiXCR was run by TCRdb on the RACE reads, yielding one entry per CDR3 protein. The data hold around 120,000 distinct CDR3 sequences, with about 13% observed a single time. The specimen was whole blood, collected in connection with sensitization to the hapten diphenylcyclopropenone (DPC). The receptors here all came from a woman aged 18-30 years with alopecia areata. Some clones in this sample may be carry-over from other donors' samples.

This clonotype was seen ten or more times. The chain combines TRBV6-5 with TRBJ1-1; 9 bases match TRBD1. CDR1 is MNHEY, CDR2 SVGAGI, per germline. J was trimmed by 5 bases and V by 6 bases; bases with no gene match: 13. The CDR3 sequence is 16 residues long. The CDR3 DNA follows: TGTGCCAGCAGACGTTCGGGACAGGGTAGGGGGACTGAAGCTTTCTTT. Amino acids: CASRRSGQGRGTEAFF.

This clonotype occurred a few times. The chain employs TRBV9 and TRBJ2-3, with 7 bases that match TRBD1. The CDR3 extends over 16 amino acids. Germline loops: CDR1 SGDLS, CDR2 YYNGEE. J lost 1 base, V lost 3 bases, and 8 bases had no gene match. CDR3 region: CASSDDRESGTDTQYF. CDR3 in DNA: TGTGCCAGCAGCGATGACAGGGAATCGGGCACAGATACGCAGTATTTT.

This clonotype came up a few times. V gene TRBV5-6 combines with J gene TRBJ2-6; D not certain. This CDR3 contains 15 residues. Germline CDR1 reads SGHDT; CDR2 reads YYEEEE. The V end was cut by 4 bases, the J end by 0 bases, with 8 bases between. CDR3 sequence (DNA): TGTGCCAGCAGCACCCCATTCTCTGGGGCCAACGTCCTGACTTTC. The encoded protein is CASSTPFSGANVLTF.

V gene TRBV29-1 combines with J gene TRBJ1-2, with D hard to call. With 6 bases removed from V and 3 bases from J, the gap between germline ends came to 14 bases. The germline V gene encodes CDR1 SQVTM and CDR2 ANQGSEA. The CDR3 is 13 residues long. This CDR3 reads CSVAGPADYGYTF. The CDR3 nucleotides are TGCAGCGTAGCAGGACCCGCTGACTATGGCTACACCTTC.

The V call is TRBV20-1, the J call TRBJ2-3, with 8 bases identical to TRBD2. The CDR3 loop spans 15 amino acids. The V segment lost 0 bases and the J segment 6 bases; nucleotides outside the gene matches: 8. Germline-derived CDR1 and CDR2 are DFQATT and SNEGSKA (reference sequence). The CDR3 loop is CSARDPGLVEDTQYF. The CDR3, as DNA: TGCAGTGCTAGAGACCCGGGACTAGTTGAGGATACGCAGTATTTT.

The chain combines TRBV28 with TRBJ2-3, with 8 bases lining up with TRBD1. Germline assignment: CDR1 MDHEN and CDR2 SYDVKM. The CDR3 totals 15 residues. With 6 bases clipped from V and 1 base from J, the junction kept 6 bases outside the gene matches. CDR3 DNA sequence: TGTGCCAGCAGCGACAGGGGCGCGGGCACAGATACGCAGTATTTT. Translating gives CASSDRGAGTDTQYF.

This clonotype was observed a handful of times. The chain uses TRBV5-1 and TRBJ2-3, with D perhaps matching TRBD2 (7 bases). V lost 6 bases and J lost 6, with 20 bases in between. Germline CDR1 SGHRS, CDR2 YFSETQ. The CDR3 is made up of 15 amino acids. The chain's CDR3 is CASTPWEGGADTQYF. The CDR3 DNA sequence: TGCGCCAGCACCCCTTGGGAGGGGGGTGCGGATACGCAGTATTTT.

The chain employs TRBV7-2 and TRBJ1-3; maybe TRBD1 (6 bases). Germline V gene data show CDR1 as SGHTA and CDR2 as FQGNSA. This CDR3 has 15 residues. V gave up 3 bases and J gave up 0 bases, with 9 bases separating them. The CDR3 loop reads CASSLTGPSGNTIYF. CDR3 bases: TGTGCCAGCAGCTTGACAGGTCCCTCTGGAAACACCATATATTTT.

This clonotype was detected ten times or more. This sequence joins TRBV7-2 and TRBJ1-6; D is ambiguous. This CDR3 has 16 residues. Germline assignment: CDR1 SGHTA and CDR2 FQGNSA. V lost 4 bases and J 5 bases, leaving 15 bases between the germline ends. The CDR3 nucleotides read TGTGCCAGCAGCTCGTCGGGAGCCCTTAATAATTCACCCCTCCACTTT. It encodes CASSSSGALNNSPLHF.

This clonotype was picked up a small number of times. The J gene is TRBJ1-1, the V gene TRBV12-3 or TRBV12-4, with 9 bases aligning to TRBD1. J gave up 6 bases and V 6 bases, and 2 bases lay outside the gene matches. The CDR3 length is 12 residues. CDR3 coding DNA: TGTGCCAGCAGGACAGGGGGGGCTGAAGCTTTCTTT. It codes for CASRTGGAEAFF.

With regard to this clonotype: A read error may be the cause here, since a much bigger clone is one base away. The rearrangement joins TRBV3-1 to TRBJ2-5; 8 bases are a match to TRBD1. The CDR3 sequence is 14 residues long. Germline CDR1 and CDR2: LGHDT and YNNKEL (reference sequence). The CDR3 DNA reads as TGTGCCAGCAGCCAACAGGGGGCCCAAGAGATCCAGTACTTC. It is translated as CASSQQGAQEIQYF.